This passage covers 4 T cell receptor beta chains from one sample sequenced in a study of blood T cells in healthy people across ages. Next came a second PCR, run for about 7 to 12 cycles, which used a sample-barcoded 5' primer along with a J-beta primer mix. TCRdb used MiXCR to reprocess the 5' RACE reads, holding one entry per CDR3 protein. Among fewer than 1,000,000 distinct CDR3 sequences listed, more than 40% were seen once. The sample taken for sequencing was blood. The receptors were sampled from a man between 60 and 70 years old in good health.

The chain has TRBV15 and TRBJ1-2; 7 nucleotides agree with TRBD1. The CDR3 is 16 residues long. Germline assignment: CDR1 LNHNV and CDR2 YYDKDF (reference sequence). The ends lost 3 bases at V and 2 bases at J; junction bases unmatched: 9. The CDR3 region is CATSSSDRVENYGYTF. The CDR3 DNA follows: TGTGCCACCAGCAGTTCAGACAGGGTTGAAAACTATGGCTACACCTTC.

The table lists this clonotype with many counts. This sequence joins TRBV4-3 and TRBJ2-1; 10 bases agree with TRBD2. The V segment lost 0 bases and the J segment 4 bases; nucleotides outside the gene matches: 0. CDR1 is LGHNA and CDR2 is YSLEER in the germline V gene. The CDR3 sequence is 15 residues long. CDR3: CASSQEAGGYNEQFF. The CDR3 coding sequence is TGCGCCAGCAGCCAAGAAGCGGGGGGGTACAATGAGCAGTTCTTC.

This clonotype has more than one count but fewer than ten. The chain employs TRBV5-1 and TRBJ2-1, with D perhaps matching TRBD1 (5 bases). V was cut by 0 bases and J by 4 bases, with 17 bases left in between. CDR1 is SGHRS, CDR2 YFSETQ, per germline. This CDR3 has 17 residues. CDR3 in amino acids: CASSLAREGWGYNEQFF. The CDR3 coding sequence is TGCGCCAGCAGCTTGGCCAGGGAAGGGTGGGGATACAATGAGCAGTTCTTC. The whole variable domain, remainder taken from reference TRBV5-1 and TRBJ2-1, is KAGVTQTPRYLIKTRGQQVTLSCSPISGHRSVSWYQQTPGQGLQFLFEYFSETQRNKGNFPGRFSGRQFSNSRSEMNVSTLELGDSALYLCASSLAREGWGYNEQFFGPGTRLTVL.

Remarks on this clonotype: At one boundary the junction diverges from the germline segment, which might be a read error. The chain combines TRBV5-1 with TRBJ2-7, with D perhaps being TRBD1 or TRBD2 (5 bases each). CDR1 and CDR2 (germline): SGHRS, YFSETQ. This CDR3 comprises 13 residues. CDR3 sequence (DNA): TGCTCCAGCAGCAAGGGACCATCCTACGAGCAGTACTTC. Amino acid sequence: CSSSKGPSYEQYF.